This T cell receptor beta chain was sequenced for a study of blood T cell repertoires in COVID-19. Study summary: PBMCs, B-cell-depleted T cells, or T cells provided the cDNA or gDNA that made up the material.

Original processing notes: From reference gene primer amplification, estimates of nucleated cell counts were derived. The protocol was immunoSEQ multiplex PCR, while the TCRdb copy is restricted to in-frame clones and leaves out a portion. The V and J calls and clone size come from that table; D and trimming were worked out from the DNA. The table shows fewer than 250,000 clones, with approximately 80% occurring only once. The trim removed 9 bases at V and 4 bases at J, leaving 9 bases unmatched. The CDR3 is 16 amino acids. Germline CDR1 and CDR2: LNHDA and SQIVND (reference sequence). This clonotype originated in a man aged 30-40 years with active or convalescent COVID-19. The V call is TRBV19, the J call TRBJ2-1; the match to TRBD2 covers 13 bases. Sequenced sample: peripheral blood. The CDR3: CARPGLAGSSYNEQFF. CDR3 nucleotides: TGTGCCAGACCGGGACTAGCGGGGTCTAGTTACAATGAGCAGTTCTTC. Using reference TRBV19 and TRBJ2-1 for the parts outside the CDR3, the full variable domain is DGGITQSPKYLFRKEGQNVTLSCEQNLNHDAMYWYRQDPGQGLRLIYYSQIVNDFQKGDIAEGYSVSREKKESFPLTVTSAQKNPTAFYLCARPGLAGSSYNEQFFGPGTRLTVL.